A selection of T cell receptor beta chains follows, all from one sample in a study of T-cell reconstitution after alpha-beta-depleted transplantation in children. TCRdb processed the PCR reads anew with MiXCR; each CDR3 protein has one entry. The sample yields some 530,000 distinct CDR3 sequences, approximately 12% seen once. Sequenced here: PBMCs from the stem cell graft donor, sampled from the stem cell graft. These receptors all come from a human donor who donated a stem cell graft to a child with combined immunodeficiency. CDR3s include the opening cysteine and the closing phenylalanine or tryptophan. A D gene is named only where the DNA matches it firmly. The size field is filled for only some rows; it gives once, few, many or a size class.

>TRBJ2-1|few|TRBD1|TRBV20-1
CSARDRGYHNEQFF
TGCAGTGCTAGGGACAGGGGTTATCACAATGAGCAGTTCTTC
>TRBJ1-2|NA|TRBD1|TRBV6-2/TRBV6-3
CASSFRTGGNYGYTF
TGTGCCAGCAGTTTTCGGACAGGGGGCAACTATGGCTACACCTTC
>TRBJ2-1|NA|TRBD2|TRBV7-8
CASSISSGNSYNEQFF
TGTGCCAGCAGCATCTCTAGCGGGAACTCCTACAATGAGCAGTTCTTC
>TRBJ2-1|NA|TRBD2|TRBV27
CASSTSGRGAVYEQFF
TGTGCCAGCTCGACTAGCGGGAGGGGCGCCGTATATGAGCAGTTCTTC
>TRBJ2-7|NA|NA|TRBV29-1
CSVESGTQYF
TGCAGCGTTGAATCGGGCACGCAGTACTTC
>TRBJ2-1|few|NA|TRBV7-2
CASSLAGSEWGEQFF
TGTGCCAGCAGCTTAGCGGGAAGTGAGTGGGGTGAGCAGTTCTTC
>TRBJ2-1|NA|NA|TRBV4-1
CASSPPRGEQFF
TGCGCCAGCAGCCCTCCTCGCGGTGAGCAGTTCTTC
>TRBJ2-2|many|NA|TRBV3-1
CASSQVSGDTGELFF
TGTGCCAGCAGCCAAGTGTCGGGGGACACCGGGGAGCTGTTTTTT
>TRBJ2-3|NA|TRBD2|TRBV5-1
CASSQRTSGWDTQYF
TGCGCCAGCAGCCAGAGGACTAGCGGCTGGGATACGCAGTATTTT
>TRBJ2-5|many|NA|TRBV12-3/TRBV12-4
CASSLRPISVETQYF
TGTGCCAGCAGTCTGAGGCCGATATCGGTAGAGACCCAGTACTTC
>TRBJ2-7|NA|NA|TRBV2
CASSEAQVYEQYF
TGTGCCAGCAGTGAGGCCCAGGTCTACGAGCAGTACTTC
>TRBJ2-7|NA|TRBD1|TRBV15
CATGDRGRPGPYEQYF
TGTGCCACCGGCGACAGGGGCCGCCCAGGGCCCTACGAGCAGTACTTC
>TRBJ2-5|many|NA|TRBV12-3/TRBV12-4
CASSLRPKETQYF
TGTGCCAGCAGTTTAAGGCCCAAAGAGACCCAGTACTTC
>TRBJ1-5|NA|NA|TRBV19
CASSIAGGSSNQPQHF
TGTGCCAGTAGTATAGCGGGAGGGTCGAGCAATCAGCCCCAGCATTTT
>TRBJ2-7|many|NA|TRBV29-1
CSVGGRNMNEQYF
TGCAGCGTTGGGGGCAGAAATATGAACGAGCAGTACTTC
>TRBJ2-5|NA|NA|TRBV7-9
CASSPHQTIPETQYF
TGTGCCAGCAGCCCGCACCAGACTATTCCAGAGACCCAGTACTTC
>TRBJ2-5|many|NA|TRBV24-1
CATSWRETQYF
TGTGCCACCAGTTGGCGCGAGACCCAGTACTTC
>TRBJ2-1|NA|NA|TRBV4-3
CASSPDLREVYNEQFF
TGCGCCAGCAGCCCCGATCTGAGGGAGGTCTACAATGAGCAGTTCTTC